Given below is one TCR beta chain in context. The data are from a study of blood T cell repertoires in COVID-19. About the study: Samples representing acute and convalescent COVID-19 were sourced from the United States, Italy and Spain. PBMCs, B-cell-depleted T cells, or T cells provided the cDNA or gDNA that made up the material.

The CDR3 has 16 residues. The junction had 3 bases not matched to a gene; V was cut back by 1 base and J by 2 bases. The germline V gene encodes CDR1 LGHNA and CDR2 YNFKEQ. Libraries were prepared by immunoSEQ multiplex PCR; TCRdb keeps only in-frame clonotypes and omits some of them. This sample carries a few hundred thousand clones, over 75% of them seen once, and the ten largest clones take about 5%. Recruitment covered under 25 US areas and drew participants whose ages spanned roughly 18 to 90 years. Cohort 3 donors counted as recovered after two negative PCRs, clearance, or resolved symptoms. The chain links TRBV4-2 to TRBJ2-5; 11 bases map to TRBD2. The sequence came from a man aged 25-45 years who had recovered from COVID-19. Material for sequencing was PBMCs or T cells enriched from blood (not recorded which). The CDR3: CASSQGLAGQQETQYF. The CDR3 region has the DNA TGTGCCAGCAGCCAAGGACTAGCGGGGCAGCAAGAGACCCAGTACTTC.